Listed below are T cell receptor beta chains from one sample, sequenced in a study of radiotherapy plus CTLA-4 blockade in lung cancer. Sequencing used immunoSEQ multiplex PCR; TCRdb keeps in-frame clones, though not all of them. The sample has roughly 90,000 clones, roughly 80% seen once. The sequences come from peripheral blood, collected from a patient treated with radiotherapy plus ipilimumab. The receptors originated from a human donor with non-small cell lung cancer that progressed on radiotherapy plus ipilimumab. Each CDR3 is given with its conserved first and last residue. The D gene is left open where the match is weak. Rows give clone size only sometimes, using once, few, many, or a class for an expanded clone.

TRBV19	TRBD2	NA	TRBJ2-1	TGTGCCAGTAGTATACTAGCGGGAGGTCGTGAGCAGTTCTTC	CASSILAGGREQFF
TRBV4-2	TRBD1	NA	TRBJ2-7	TGTGCCAGCAGCCAAGACCCGGACAGGGGTTCCGAGCAGTACTTC	CASSQDPDRGSEQYF
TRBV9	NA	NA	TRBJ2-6	TGTGCCAGCAGCCCAAGAAGACTCTCTGGGGCCAACGTCCTGACTTTC	CASSPRRLSGANVLTF
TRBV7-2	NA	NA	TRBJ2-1	TGTGCCAGCAGCTTGGGACACTACAATGAGCAGTTCTTC	CASSLGHYNEQFF
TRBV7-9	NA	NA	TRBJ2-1	TGTGCCAGCAGCCCGGTTGGCTCCTACAATGAGCAGTTCTTC	CASSPVGSYNEQFF
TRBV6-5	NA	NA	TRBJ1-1	TGTGCCAGCAGGACGGGGGCCGGAGGAGAGGCTTTCTTT	CASRTGAGGEAFF
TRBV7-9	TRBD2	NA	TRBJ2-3	TGTGCCAGCAGCTTCCTAGCGGGAGCAGATACGCAGTATTTT	CASSFLAGADTQYF
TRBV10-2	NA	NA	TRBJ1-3	TGCGCCAGCAGTGACGGGGGGACAAGCGGAAACACCATATATTTT	CASSDGGTSGNTIYF
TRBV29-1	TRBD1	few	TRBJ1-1	TGCAGCGTTGAAGGGGCGGGGACAGCGAACACTGAAGCTTTCTTT	CSVEGAGTANTEAFF
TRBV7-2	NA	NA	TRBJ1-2	TGTGCCAGCAGCCTAACAGGGACCTATGGCTACACCTTC	CASSLTGTYGYTF
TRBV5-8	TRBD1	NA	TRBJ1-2	TGTGCCAGCAGCCCGGGACAGGGGGCATATGGCTACACCTTC	CASSPGQGAYGYTF
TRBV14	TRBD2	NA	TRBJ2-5	TGTGCCAGCAGCCAAGGAGCAGGACTAGCGATCGAGACCCAGTACTTC	CASSQGAGLAIETQYF
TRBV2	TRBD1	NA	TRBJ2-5	TGTGCCAGCAGGGAACAGGGGGCAGGGGAGACCCAGTACTTC	CASREQGAGETQYF
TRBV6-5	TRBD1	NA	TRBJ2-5	TGTGCCAGCAGTAACAGGGGGCAAGAGACCCAGTACTTC	CASSNRGQETQYF
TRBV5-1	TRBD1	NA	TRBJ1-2	TGCGCCAGCAGCTCGTGGGGACAGGGGCATGGCTACACCTTC	CASSSWGQGHGYTF
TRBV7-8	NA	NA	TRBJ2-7	TGTGCCAGCAGCTTGGGGCAGGGGCGCGAGCAGTACTTC	CASSLGQGREQYF
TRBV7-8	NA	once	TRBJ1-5	TGTGCCAGCAGCTTATTCGGGGCCCCGGCCCAGCCCCAGCATTTT	CASSLFGAPAQPQHF
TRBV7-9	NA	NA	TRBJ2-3	TGTGCCAGCAGCTCGACGTCTTTCCGGGACACAGATACGCAGTATTTT	CASSSTSFRDTDTQYF
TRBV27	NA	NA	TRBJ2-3	TGTGCCAGCAGTTTATGGGGCGCGCCCACAGATACGCAGTATTTT	CASSLWGAPTDTQYF
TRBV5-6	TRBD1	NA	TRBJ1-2	TGTGCCAGCAGCATCAGGGGGAACTATGGCTACACCTTC	CASSIRGNYGYTF
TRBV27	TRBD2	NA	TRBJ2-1	TGTGCCAGCAGTCAGGGACTAGTTACCGGTGAGCAGTTCTTC	CASSQGLVTGEQFF